The 5 T cell receptor beta chains reported below all come from one sample, sequenced in a study of T cell repertoires in cytomegalovirus infection. Each CDR3 protein is one row after TCRdb ran MiXCR on the reads. The data show around 100,000 distinct CDR3 sequences, 9.5% to 13% seen once. No antigen has been assigned to these receptors. The sequenced sample consisted of PBMCs, sequenced either directly or after in vitro stimulation (not recorded which). The source is a human donor in good health (CMV status not recorded). Some clones in this sample may be carry-over from other donors' samples.

The chain joins TRBV24-1 to TRBJ2-1, with a weak D call TRBD1 (6 bases). There are 13 residues in the CDR3. Germline V CDR1 and CDR2: KGHDR, SFDVKD. V lost 8 bases and J lost 4, with 11 bases in between. The CDR3 loop is CATKIRGYNEQFF. The CDR3 region has the DNA TGTGCCACCAAAATAAGGGGGTACAATGAGCAGTTCTTC.

This clonotype was recorded many times. This chain connects TRBV19 to TRBJ2-1; tentatively, D is TRBD1 or TRBD2 (5 bases each). V was clipped by 4 bases and J by 5 bases, with 18 bases between them. The CDR3 totals 16 residues. Germline values: CDR1 LNHDA, CDR2 SQIVND (reference sequence). The CDR3 DNA sequence: TGTGCCAGTAGTAGAGGGGTAGTCCGTTCTCACAATGAGCAGTTCTTC. This encodes CASSRGVVRSHNEQFF.

The chain employs TRBV6-5 and TRBJ1-1; perhaps TRBD1 as D (6 bases). Germline values: CDR1 MNHEY, CDR2 SVGAGI. V gave up 0 bases and J gave up 4 bases, with 12 bases separating them. The CDR3 contains 15 residues. The CDR3 coding sequence is TGTGCCAGCAGTTACTCCGGGGGCCCGGCCACTGAAGCTTTCTTT. Translation: CASSYSGGPATEAFF.

Many counts were recorded for this clonotype. The chain recombines TRBV7-2 with TRBJ1-1; D remains unclear. This CDR3 spans 13 amino acids. Looked up from germline, CDR1 is SGHTA and CDR2 is FQGNSA. Trimming left V 5 bases short and J 1 base short, with 8 bases between. Here the CDR3 reads CASSGLANTEAFF. DNA of the CDR3: TGTGCCAGCAGCGGTTTGGCGAACACTGAAGCTTTCTTT.

This clonotype was detected many times. J is TRBJ1-5 and V is TRBV12-3 or TRBV12-4, with D perhaps matching TRBD1 (5 bases). The CDR3 runs to 16 residues. The V and J ends lost 6 bases and 4 bases respectively, with 19 bases between them. The CDR3 sequence: CASRAVGRASNQPQHF. The DNA of the CDR3 is TGTGCCAGCAGGGCCGTGGGCAGGGCCTCGAATCAGCCCCAGCATTTT.